This T cell receptor (beta chain) was identified in a study of blood T cell repertoires in COVID-19. Study-wide context: Sites across the United States, Italy and Spain contributed samples from acute and convalescent COVID-19. PBMCs, B-cell-depleted T cells, or T cells were the source of the cDNA or gDNA that made up the material.

Study processing details: It was from reference gene primer amplification that nucleated cell counts were estimated. The data were produced by immunoSEQ multiplex PCR, yet TCRdb's version contains in-frame clones alone and is incomplete. The V and J calls and clone size come from that table; D and trimming were worked out from the DNA. The sample records tens of thousands of clones, 65% to 90% being singletons. Trimming cost V 4 bases and J 5 bases; bases outside gene matches: 15. The germline CDR1 and CDR2 sequences are SGHAT and FQNNGV. CDR3 length: 17 residues. This chain uses TRBV11-2 with TRBJ1-1; 8 bases align to TRBD1. The clonotype comes from a woman older than 75 with active or convalescent COVID-19. The sample consisted of peripheral blood. The CDR3 sequence: CASSSSTLDRAGTEAFF. The CDR3, as DNA: TGTGCCAGCAGCTCGTCCACCCTGGACAGGGCCGGGACTGAAGCTTTCTTT.